The clone carrying this T cell receptor (beta chain) was seen many times. The antigen is not known. A second roughly 6 to 12 cycle PCR used barcoded and J-beta primers. TCRdb reprocessed the 5' RACE reads with MiXCR, giving one entry per CDR3 protein. The data contain some 1.6 million distinct CDR3 sequences, 30% to 35% of them seen just once; the ten biggest clones take up approximately 10%. This record belongs to a study of blood T cells in healthy people across ages. This CDR3 is 13 amino acids long. Trimming left V 4 bases short and J 4 bases short, with 10 bases between. CDR1 and CDR2 from the germline V gene are LGHNA and YNFKEQ. Points from the study as a whole: More naive CD4+ cells and higher diversity marked long-lived donors relative to aged donors.

What was sequenced was blood. The receptor's source is a woman aged 25 to 39 in good health. The J gene is TRBJ1-2, the V gene TRBV4-2, with D possibly TRBD1 on 6 matching bases. The CDR3 loop is CASSPSTGYGYTF. Written as DNA, the CDR3 is TGTGCCAGCAGCCCCTCGACAGGCTATGGCTACACCTTC.